The sequence of this TCR beta chain was determined in a study of cytomegalovirus exposure and HLA in healthy donors. In the study overall: Earlier results showed roughly 110 million unique TCR beta sequences derived from roughly 180 million T cells. Study-level results: When analyzed later, a missense DCLRE1C variant was found to be linked to TCR beta V- and J-gene trimming. Highest at DRB1 and lowest at HLA-C, TCR association rates differed among HLA loci in a later analysis.

The PCR had 60 Vbeta and 13 Jbeta primers. Method: immunoSEQ multiplex PCR; TCRdb's copy keeps in-frame clones and lacks some. The sample carries around 220,000 clones, more than 60% recorded once. As for this clone: Its target is not known.

This TCR came from a man aged 35 to 55 in good health and CMV-seronegative. The specimen was PBMCs.

The CDR3 region has the DNA TGTGCCAGCAGCGTGGACGGGATGAGTTCACCCCTCCACTTT. Its protein is CASSVDGMSSPLHF. The chain employs TRBV9 and TRBJ1-6; D uncertain. The germline V gene encodes CDR1 SGDLS and CDR2 YYNGEE. Deletions cut 2 bases from V and 9 bases from J, with 12 bases between. CDR3 length: 14 amino acids.